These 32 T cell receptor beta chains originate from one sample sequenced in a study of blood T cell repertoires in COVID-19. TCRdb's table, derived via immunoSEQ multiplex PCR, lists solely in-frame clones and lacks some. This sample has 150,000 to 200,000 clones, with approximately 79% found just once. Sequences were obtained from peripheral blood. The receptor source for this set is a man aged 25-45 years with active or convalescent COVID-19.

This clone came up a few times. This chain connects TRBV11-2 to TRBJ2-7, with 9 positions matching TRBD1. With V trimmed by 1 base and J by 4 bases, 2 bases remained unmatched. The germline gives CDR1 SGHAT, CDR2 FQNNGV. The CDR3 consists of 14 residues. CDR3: CASSLGGTGYEQYF. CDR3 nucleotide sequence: TGTGCCAGCAGCTTAGGGGGGACAGGGTACGAGCAGTACTTC.

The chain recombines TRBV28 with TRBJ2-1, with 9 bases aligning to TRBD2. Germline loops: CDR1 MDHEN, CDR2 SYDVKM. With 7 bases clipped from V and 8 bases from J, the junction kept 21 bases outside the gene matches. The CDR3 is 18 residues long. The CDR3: CASTPWGDMASGKHEQFF. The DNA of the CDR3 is TGTGCCAGCACCCCGTGGGGTGATATGGCTAGCGGGAAACATGAGCAGTTCTTC.

In DNA, the CDR3 is TGTGCCATCAGTCCGCGACATAGGGGGTTCCTTTACGAGCAGTACTTC. Protein product: CAISPRHRGFLYEQYF. The gene calls are TRBV10-3 and TRBJ2-7, with TRBD1 as a possible D gene (6 bases). The CDR3 contains 16 residues. Looked up from germline, CDR1 is ENHRY and CDR2 is SYGVKD. The V and J ends lost 5 bases and 4 bases respectively, with 21 bases between them.

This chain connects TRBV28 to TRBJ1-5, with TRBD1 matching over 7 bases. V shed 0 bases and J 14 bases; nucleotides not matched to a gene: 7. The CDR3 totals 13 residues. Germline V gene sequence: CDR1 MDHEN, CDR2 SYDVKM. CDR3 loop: CASSLWLWGTEHF. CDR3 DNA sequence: TGTGCCAGCAGTTTATGGCTTTGGGGGACAGAGCATTTT.

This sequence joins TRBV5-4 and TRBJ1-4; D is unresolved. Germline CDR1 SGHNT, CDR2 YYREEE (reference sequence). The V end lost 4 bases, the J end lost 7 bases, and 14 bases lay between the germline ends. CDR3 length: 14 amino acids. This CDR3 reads CASSPGVSVEKLFF. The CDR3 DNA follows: TGTGCCAGCAGCCCGGGAGTGAGCGTTGAAAAACTGTTTTTT. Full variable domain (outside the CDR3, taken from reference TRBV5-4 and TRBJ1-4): ETGVTQSPTHLIKTRGQQVTLRCSSQSGHNTVSWYQQALGQGPQFIFQYYREEENGRGNFPPRFSGLQFPNYSSELNVNALELDDSALYLCASSPGVSVEKLFFGSGTQLSVL.

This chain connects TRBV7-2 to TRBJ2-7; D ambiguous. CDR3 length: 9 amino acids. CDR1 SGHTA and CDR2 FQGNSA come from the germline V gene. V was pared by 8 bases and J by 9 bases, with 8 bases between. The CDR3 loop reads CASRRGQYF. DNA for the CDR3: TGTGCCAGCCGTCGCGGGCAGTACTTC.

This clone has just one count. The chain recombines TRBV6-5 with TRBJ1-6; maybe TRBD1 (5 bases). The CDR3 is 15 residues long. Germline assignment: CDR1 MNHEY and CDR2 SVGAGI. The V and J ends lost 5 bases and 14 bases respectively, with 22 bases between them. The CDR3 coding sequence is TGTGCCAGCAGTACGCGGGACGGGAGGAATTCGGCCCTCCACTTT. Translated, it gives CASSTRDGRNSALHF.

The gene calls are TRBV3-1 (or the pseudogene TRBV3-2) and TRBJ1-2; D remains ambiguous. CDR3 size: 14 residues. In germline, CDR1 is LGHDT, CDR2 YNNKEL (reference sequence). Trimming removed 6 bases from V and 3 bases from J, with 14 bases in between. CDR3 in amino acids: CASSLGGPDYGYTF. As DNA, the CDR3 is TGTGCCAGCAGTCTTGGAGGGCCAGACTATGGCTACACCTTC.

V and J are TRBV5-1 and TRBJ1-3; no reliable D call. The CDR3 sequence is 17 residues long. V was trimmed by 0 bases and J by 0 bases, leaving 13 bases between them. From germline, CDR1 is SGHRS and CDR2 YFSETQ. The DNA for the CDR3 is TGCGCCAGCAGCTTGGCCGGGAGGCCGCCCTCTGGAAACACCATATATTTT. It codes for CASSLAGRPPSGNTIYF.

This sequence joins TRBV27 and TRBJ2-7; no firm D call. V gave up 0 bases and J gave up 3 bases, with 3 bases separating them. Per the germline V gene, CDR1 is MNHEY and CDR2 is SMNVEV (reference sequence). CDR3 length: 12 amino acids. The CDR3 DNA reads TGTGCCAGCAGTTTATCCGGCTACGAGCAGTACTTC. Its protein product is CASSLSGYEQYF.

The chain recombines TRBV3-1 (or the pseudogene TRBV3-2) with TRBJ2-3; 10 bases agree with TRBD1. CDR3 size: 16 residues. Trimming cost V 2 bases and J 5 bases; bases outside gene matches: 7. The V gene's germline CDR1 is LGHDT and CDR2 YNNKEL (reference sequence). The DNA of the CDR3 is TGTGCCAGCAGCCAACACCGGACAGGGGGATTAGATACGCAGTATTTT. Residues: CASSQHRTGGLDTQYF.

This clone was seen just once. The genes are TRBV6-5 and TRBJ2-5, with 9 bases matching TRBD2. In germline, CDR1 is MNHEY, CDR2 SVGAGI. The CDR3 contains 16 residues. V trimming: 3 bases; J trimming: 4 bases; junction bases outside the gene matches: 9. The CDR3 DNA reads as TGTGCCAGCAGTTATTTTAGCGGGAGTGTCGGAGAGACCCAGTACTTC. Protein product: CASSYFSGSVGETQYF.

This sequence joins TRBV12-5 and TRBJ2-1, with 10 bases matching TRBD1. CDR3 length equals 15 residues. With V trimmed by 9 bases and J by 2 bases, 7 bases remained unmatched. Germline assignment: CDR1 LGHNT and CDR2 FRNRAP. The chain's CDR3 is CASNAGTGAYNEQFF. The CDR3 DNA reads TGTGCTAGCAATGCCGGGACAGGGGCCTACAATGAGCAGTTCTTC. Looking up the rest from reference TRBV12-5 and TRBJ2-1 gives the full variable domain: DARVTQTPRHKVTEMGQEVTMRCQPILGHNTVFWYRQTMMQGLELLAYFRNRAPLDDSGMPKDRFSAEMPDATLATLKIQPSEPRDSAVYFCASNAGTGAYNEQFFGPGTRLTVL.

In DNA form, the CDR3 reads TGCGCCAGCAGCCAGCGTCCGGGACAGGGGACCGGGGAGCTGTTTTTT. Its translation: CASSQRPGQGTGELFF. The V and J genes are TRBV4-1 and TRBJ2-2; 10 bases are shared with TRBD1. The junction had 6 bases not matched to a gene; V was cut back by 3 bases and J by 5 bases. Germline assignment: CDR1 MGHRA and CDR2 YSYEKL. The CDR3 sequence is 16 residues long.

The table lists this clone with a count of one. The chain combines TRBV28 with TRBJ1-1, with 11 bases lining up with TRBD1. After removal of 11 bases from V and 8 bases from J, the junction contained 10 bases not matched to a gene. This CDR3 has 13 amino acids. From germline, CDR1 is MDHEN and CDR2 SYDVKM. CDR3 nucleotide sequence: TGTGCCGCTCTAACGGACAGGGGGCCCGAAGCTTTCTTT. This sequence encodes CAALTDRGPEAFF. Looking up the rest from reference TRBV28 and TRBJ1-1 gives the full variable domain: DVKVTQSSRYLVKRTGEKVFLECVQDMDHENMFWYRQDPGLGLRLIYFSYDVKMKEKGDIPEGYSVSREKKERFSLILESASTNQTSMYLCAALTDRGPEAFFGQGTRLTVV.

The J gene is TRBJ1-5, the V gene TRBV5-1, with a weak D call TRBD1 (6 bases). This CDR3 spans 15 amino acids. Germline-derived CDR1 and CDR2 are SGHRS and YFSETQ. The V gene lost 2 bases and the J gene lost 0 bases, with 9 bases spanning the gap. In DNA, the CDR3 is TGCGCCAGCAGCTTAGGGGGTTATAGCAATCAGCCCCAGCATTTT. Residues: CASSLGGYSNQPQHF.

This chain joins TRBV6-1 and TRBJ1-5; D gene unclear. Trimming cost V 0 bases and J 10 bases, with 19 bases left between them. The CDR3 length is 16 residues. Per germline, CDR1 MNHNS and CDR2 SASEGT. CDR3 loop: CASSEASGSTGVPQHF. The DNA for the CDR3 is TGTGCCAGCAGTGAAGCTTCCGGCAGCACCGGGGTACCCCAGCATTTT.

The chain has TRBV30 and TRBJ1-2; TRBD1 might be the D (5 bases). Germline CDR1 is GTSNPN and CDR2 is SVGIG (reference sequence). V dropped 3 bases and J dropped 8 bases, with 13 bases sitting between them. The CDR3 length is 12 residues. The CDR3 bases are TGTGCCTGGAGGAACCCGGGGGTGGGCTACACCTTC. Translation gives CAWRNPGVGYTF.

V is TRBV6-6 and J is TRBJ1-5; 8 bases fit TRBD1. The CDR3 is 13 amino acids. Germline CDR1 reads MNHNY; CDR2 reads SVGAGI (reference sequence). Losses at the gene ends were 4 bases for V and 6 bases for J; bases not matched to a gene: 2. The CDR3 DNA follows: TGTGCCAGCAGTTCAGGGGGCAGTCAGCCCCAGCATTTT. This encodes CASSSGGSQPQHF.

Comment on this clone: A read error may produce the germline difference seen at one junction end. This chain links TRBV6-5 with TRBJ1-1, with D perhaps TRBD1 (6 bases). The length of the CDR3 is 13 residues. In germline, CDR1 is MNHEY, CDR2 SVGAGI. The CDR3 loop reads CASRVQGNSEAFF. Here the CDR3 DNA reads TGTGCCAGCAGAGTCCAGGGGAACAGTGAAGCTTTCTTT.

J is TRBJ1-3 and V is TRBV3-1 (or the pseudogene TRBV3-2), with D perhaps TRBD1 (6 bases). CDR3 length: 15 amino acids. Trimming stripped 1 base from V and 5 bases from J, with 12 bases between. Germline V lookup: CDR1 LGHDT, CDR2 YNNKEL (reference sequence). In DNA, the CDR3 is TGTGCCAGCAGCCAAGGTACGGACAGCCGAAACACCATATATTTT. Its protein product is CASSQGTDSRNTIYF.

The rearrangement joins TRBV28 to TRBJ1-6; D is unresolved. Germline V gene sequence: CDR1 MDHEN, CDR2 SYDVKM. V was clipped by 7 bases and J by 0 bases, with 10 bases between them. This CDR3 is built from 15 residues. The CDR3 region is CASTGAGSYNSPLHF. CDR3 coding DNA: TGTGCCAGCACAGGTGCGGGCTCCTATAATTCACCCCTCCACTTT.

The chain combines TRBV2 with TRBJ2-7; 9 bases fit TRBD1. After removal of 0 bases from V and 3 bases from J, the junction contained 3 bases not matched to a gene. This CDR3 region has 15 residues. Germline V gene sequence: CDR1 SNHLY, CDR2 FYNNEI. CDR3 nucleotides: TGTGCCAGCAGTGAAGCGCCGACAGGGGGCTACGAGCAGTACGTC. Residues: CASSEAPTGGYEQYV.

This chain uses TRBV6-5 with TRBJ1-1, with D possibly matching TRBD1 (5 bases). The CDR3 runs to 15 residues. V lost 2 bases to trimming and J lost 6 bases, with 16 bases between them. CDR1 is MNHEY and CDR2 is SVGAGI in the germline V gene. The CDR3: CASSYGAGNKPEAFF. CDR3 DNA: TGTGCCAGCAGTTACGGGGCAGGGAACAAACCTGAAGCTTTCTTT.

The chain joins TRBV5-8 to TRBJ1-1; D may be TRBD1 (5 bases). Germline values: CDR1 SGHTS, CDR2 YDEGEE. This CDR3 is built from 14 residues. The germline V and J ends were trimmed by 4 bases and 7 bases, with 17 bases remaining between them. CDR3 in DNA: TGTGCCAGCAGCGAGGAATCTATGGGGGGTGAAGCTTTCTTT. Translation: CASSEESMGGEAFF.

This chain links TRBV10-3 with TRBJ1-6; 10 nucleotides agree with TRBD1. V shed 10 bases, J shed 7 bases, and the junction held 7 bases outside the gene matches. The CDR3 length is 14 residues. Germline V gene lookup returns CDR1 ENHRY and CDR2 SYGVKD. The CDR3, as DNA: TGTGCCACCACCCCGGGACAGGGGAATTCACCCCTCCACTTT. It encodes CATTPGQGNSPLHF.

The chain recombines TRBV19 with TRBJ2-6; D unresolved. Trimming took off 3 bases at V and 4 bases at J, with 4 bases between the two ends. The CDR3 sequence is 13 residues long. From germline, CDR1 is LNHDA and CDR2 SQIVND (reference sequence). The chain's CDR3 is CASSMQGANVLTF. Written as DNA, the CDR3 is TGTGCCAGTAGTATGCAGGGGGCCAACGTCCTGACTTTC.

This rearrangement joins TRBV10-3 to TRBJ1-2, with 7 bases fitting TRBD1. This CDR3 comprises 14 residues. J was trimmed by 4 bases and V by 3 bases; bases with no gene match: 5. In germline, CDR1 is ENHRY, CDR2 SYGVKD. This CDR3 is CAISEPGTAYGYTF. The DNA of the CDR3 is TGTGCCATCAGTGAACCCGGGACAGCCTATGGCTACACCTTC.

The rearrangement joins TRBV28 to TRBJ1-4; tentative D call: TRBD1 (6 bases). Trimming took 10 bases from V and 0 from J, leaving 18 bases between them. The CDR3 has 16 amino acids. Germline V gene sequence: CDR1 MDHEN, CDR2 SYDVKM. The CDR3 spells CAISLPRQATNEKLFF. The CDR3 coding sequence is TGTGCCATCTCCTTGCCCCGACAGGCAACTAATGAAAAACTGTTTTTT.

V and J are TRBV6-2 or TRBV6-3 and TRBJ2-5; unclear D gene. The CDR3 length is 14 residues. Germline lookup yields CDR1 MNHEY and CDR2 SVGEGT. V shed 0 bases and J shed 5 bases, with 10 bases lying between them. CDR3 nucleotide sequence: TGTGCCAGCAGTTACTCGGAGTCGATGGAGACCCAGTACTTC. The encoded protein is CASSYSESMETQYF.

CDR3 nucleotides: TGTGCCAGCAGTTTTGCTGGACAGCGCGATTACGAGCAGTACGTC. Its protein is CASSFAGQRDYEQYV. This chain connects TRBV28 to TRBJ2-7, with D perhaps matching TRBD1 (6 bases). The CDR3 has 15 amino acids. V dropped 3 bases and J dropped 4 bases, with 16 bases sitting between them. Germline CDR1 MDHEN, CDR2 SYDVKM.

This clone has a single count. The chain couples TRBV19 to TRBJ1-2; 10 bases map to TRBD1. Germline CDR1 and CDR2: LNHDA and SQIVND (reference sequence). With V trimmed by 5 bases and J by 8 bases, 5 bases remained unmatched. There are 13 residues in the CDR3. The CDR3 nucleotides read TGTGCCAGTAGTCCAGACAGGGGGCTCGGCTACACCTTC. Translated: CASSPDRGLGYTF.